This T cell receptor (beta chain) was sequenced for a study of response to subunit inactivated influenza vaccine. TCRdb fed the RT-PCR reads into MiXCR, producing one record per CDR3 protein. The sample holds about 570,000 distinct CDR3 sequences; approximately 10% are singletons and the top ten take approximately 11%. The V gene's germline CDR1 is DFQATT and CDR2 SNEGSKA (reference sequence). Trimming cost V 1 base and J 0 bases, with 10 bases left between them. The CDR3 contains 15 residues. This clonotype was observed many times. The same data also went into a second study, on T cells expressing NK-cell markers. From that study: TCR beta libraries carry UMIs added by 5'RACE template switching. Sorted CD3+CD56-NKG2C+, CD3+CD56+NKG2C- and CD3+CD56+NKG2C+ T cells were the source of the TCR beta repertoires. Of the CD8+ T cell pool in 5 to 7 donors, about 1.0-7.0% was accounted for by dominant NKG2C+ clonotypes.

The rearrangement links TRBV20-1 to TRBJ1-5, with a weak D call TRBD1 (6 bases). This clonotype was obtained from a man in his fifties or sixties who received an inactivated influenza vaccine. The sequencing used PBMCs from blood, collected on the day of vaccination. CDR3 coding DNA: TGCAGTGCTAGAGGAGGACAGAATAGCAATCAGCCCCAGCATTTT. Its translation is CSARGGQNSNQPQHF.